A selection of T cell receptor beta chains follows, all from one sample in a study of tissue T cells after allogeneic stem cell transplantation. Profiled with immunoSEQ multiplex PCR; TCRdb holds only in-frame clones, not every one. Among some 7,000 clones listed, approximately 80% were seen once. Sequencing was performed on skin, taken at autopsy. The origin of the receptors is an older male patient with steroid-refractory graft-versus-host disease after an allogeneic stem cell transplant. Certain T cells may be donor cells from the graft. Both conserved end residues are part of each CDR3. A D gene is named only where the DNA matches it firmly. A clone size is listed for some rows: how often the clone was seen (once, few, many), or a class if it is expanded.

v_gene: TRBV28; abundance: -; j_gene: TRBJ1-1; d_gene: TRBD1; CDR3aa: CASSLGRGLDTEAFF; CDR3nt: TGTGCCAGCAGTTTGGGCAGGGGGCTTGACACTGAAGCTTTCTTT
v_gene: TRBV11-3; abundance: -; j_gene: TRBJ1-1; d_gene: -; CDR3aa: CASSLGGRQNTEAFF; CDR3nt: TGTGCCAGCAGCTTAGGAGGTCGGCAGAACACTGAAGCTTTCTTT
v_gene: TRBV7-9; abundance: -; j_gene: TRBJ2-7; d_gene: -; CDR3aa: CASSLEVEQYF; CDR3nt: TGTGCCAGCAGCTTAGAAGTTGAGCAGTACTTC
v_gene: TRBV7-2; abundance: -; j_gene: TRBJ2-7; d_gene: -; CDR3aa: CASSPRQTDSYEQYF; CDR3nt: TGTGCCAGCAGCCCAAGACAGACGGACTCCTACGAGCAGTACTTC
v_gene: TRBV6-5; abundance: -; j_gene: TRBJ2-2; d_gene: -; CDR3aa: CAGGRTGELFF; CDR3nt: TGTGCCGGGGGTAGGACCGGGGAGCTGTTTTTT
v_gene: TRBV30; abundance: -; j_gene: TRBJ1-1; d_gene: -; CDR3aa: CACSTGTANTEAFF; CDR3nt: TGTGCCTGCTCCACCGGGACGGCTAACACTGAAGCTTTCTTT
v_gene: TRBV24-1; abundance: -; j_gene: TRBJ2-3; d_gene: TRBD1; CDR3aa: CATSDFTGGYDTQYF; CDR3nt: TGTGCCACCAGTGATTTTACAGGGGGCTACGATACGCAGTATTTT
v_gene: TRBV9; abundance: -; j_gene: TRBJ1-1; d_gene: -; CDR3aa: CASSADSGTSNTEAFF; CDR3nt: TGTGCCAGCAGCGCAGACTCCGGGACATCGAACACTGAAGCTTTCTTT
v_gene: TRBV7-2; abundance: -; j_gene: TRBJ1-6; d_gene: -; CDR3aa: CASSLAWGRESPLHF; CDR3nt: TGTGCCAGCAGCTTAGCTTGGGGGCGCGAATCACCCCTCCACTTT
v_gene: TRBV4-1; abundance: -; j_gene: TRBJ1-4; d_gene: TRBD1; CDR3aa: CASSQDPLGTGDEKLFF; CDR3nt: TGCGCCAGCAGCCAAGATCCCTTAGGGACAGGGGATGAAAAACTGTTTTTT
v_gene: TRBV28; abundance: once; j_gene: TRBJ1-1; d_gene: -; CDR3aa: CASRPNPTEAFF; CDR3nt: TGTGCCAGCAGACCCAATCCGACTGAAGCTTTCTTT
v_gene: TRBV28; abundance: -; j_gene: TRBJ1-5; d_gene: TRBD1; CDR3aa: CASSLRTGYQPQHF; CDR3nt: TGTGCCAGCAGTTTAAGGACAGGGTATCAGCCCCAGCATTTT
v_gene: TRBV5-8; abundance: -; j_gene: TRBJ2-2; d_gene: -; CDR3aa: CASSRAGGELFF; CDR3nt: TGTGCCAGCAGCCGGGCAGGAGGGGAGCTGTTTTTT
v_gene: TRBV28; abundance: -; j_gene: TRBJ2-1; d_gene: -; CDR3aa: CASTRESVQFF; CDR3nt: TGTGCCAGCACAAGGGAATCGGTGCAGTTCTTC
v_gene: TRBV9; abundance: -; j_gene: TRBJ2-3; d_gene: TRBD1; CDR3aa: CASSETGVGTDTQYF; CDR3nt: TGTGCCAGCAGCGAGACAGGGGTAGGGACAGATACGCAGTATTTT
v_gene: TRBV2; abundance: once; j_gene: TRBJ2-5; d_gene: -; CDR3aa: CASSEIVETQYF; CDR3nt: TGTGCCAGCAGTGAAATCGTAGAGACCCAGTACTTC
v_gene: TRBV25-1; abundance: -; j_gene: TRBJ1-1; d_gene: -; CDR3aa: CASSEFAGVNTEAFF; CDR3nt: TGTGCCAGCAGTGAATTCGCAGGGGTGAACACTGAAGCTTTCTTT
v_gene: TRBV29-1; abundance: -; j_gene: TRBJ1-1; d_gene: -; CDR3aa: CSVDWGGTTPGEAFF; CDR3nt: TGCAGCGTTGATTGGGGGGGAACTACCCCCGGGGAAGCTTTCTTT
v_gene: TRBV24-1; abundance: -; j_gene: TRBJ2-7; d_gene: TRBD1; CDR3aa: CATSDPGTGVHEQYF; CDR3nt: TGTGCCACCAGTGATCCCGGGACAGGGGTGCACGAGCAGTACTTC
v_gene: TRBV6-2/TRBV6-3; abundance: -; j_gene: TRBJ2-3; d_gene: -; CDR3aa: CASSYSRQGSAQYF; CDR3nt: TGTGCCAGCAGTTACTCGAGGCAGGGGAGTGCGCAGTATTTT
v_gene: TRBV6-1; abundance: -; j_gene: TRBJ2-3; d_gene: -; CDR3aa: CASSEPVGTDTQYF; CDR3nt: TGTGCCAGCAGTGAACCCGTCGGGACAGATACGCAGTATTTT
v_gene: TRBV5-6; abundance: -; j_gene: TRBJ1-2; d_gene: -; CDR3aa: CASSPGQGARGYTF; CDR3nt: TGTGCCAGCAGCCCCGGACAAGGGGCAAGGGGCTACACCTTC
v_gene: TRBV4-1; abundance: -; j_gene: TRBJ1-1; d_gene: -; CDR3aa: CASSPEWEANTEAFF; CDR3nt: TGCGCCAGCAGCCCCGAGTGGGAAGCGAACACTGAAGCTTTCTTT
v_gene: TRBV30; abundance: -; j_gene: TRBJ1-6; d_gene: -; CDR3aa: CAWRRKRQGLSPLHF; CDR3nt: TGTGCCTGGAGGCGGAAACGTCAGGGTCTCTCACCCCTCCACTTT
v_gene: TRBV11-2; abundance: -; j_gene: TRBJ2-3; d_gene: -; CDR3aa: CASTPWGADTDTQYF; CDR3nt: TGTGCCAGCACCCCATGGGGAGCAGACACAGATACGCAGTATTTT
v_gene: TRBV18; abundance: -; j_gene: TRBJ2-1; d_gene: TRBD1; CDR3aa: CASAGTGGYNEQFF; CDR3nt: TGTGCCAGCGCCGGGACAGGGGGATACAATGAGCAGTTCTTC
v_gene: TRBV19; abundance: -; j_gene: TRBJ1-2; d_gene: -; CDR3aa: CASSGNSLYGYTF; CDR3nt: TGTGCCAGTAGTGGGAACAGCCTCTATGGCTACACCTTC
v_gene: TRBV29-1; abundance: -; j_gene: TRBJ1-1; d_gene: -; CDR3aa: CSVDPGAEAFF; CDR3nt: TGCAGCGTTGACCCAGGGGCTGAAGCTTTCTTT
v_gene: TRBV6-6; abundance: large; j_gene: TRBJ2-7; d_gene: -; CDR3aa: CASSYQPGLYEQYF; CDR3nt: TGTGCCAGCAGTTACCAGCCAGGCCTCTACGAGCAGTACTTC
v_gene: TRBV13; abundance: -; j_gene: TRBJ1-4; d_gene: -; CDR3aa: CASTLRWESTNEKLFF; CDR3nt: TGTGCCAGCACTCTGCGGTGGGAATCAACTAATGAAAAACTGTTTTTT
v_gene: TRBV7-8; abundance: -; j_gene: TRBJ2-4; d_gene: -; CDR3aa: CASSLGTAKNIQYF; CDR3nt: TGTGCCAGCAGCCTAGGGACAGCCAAAAACATTCAGTACTTC
v_gene: TRBV4-2; abundance: -; j_gene: TRBJ1-4; d_gene: TRBD1; CDR3aa: CASSPIKDRVFWHEKLFF; CDR3nt: TGTGCCAGCAGCCCCATCAAAGACAGGGTCTTTTGGCATGAAAAACTGTTTTTT
v_gene: TRBV3-1/TRBV3-2; abundance: -; j_gene: TRBJ2-2; d_gene: TRBD2; CDR3aa: CASSQESGGNTGELFF; CDR3nt: TGTGCCAGCAGCCAAGAAAGCGGGGGGAACACCGGGGAGCTGTTTTTT
v_gene: TRBV27; abundance: -; j_gene: TRBJ1-5; d_gene: TRBD1; CDR3aa: CASRETGWVREHF; CDR3nt: TGTGCCAGTAGAGAGACAGGGTGGGTGAGGGAGCATTTT
v_gene: TRBV4-3; abundance: -; j_gene: TRBJ2-2; d_gene: -; CDR3aa: CASSQSERGAAGELFF; CDR3nt: TGCGCCAGCAGCCAGTCTGAAAGGGGCGCAGCCGGGGAGCTGTTTTTT
v_gene: TRBV9; abundance: -; j_gene: TRBJ2-2; d_gene: -; CDR3aa: CASRATGTGELFF; CDR3nt: TGTGCCAGCAGAGCGACAGGTACCGGGGAGCTGTTTTTT
v_gene: TRBV18; abundance: -; j_gene: TRBJ2-3; d_gene: TRBD1; CDR3aa: CASSQLHGQGSTDTQYF; CDR3nt: TGTGCCAGCTCACAACTACATGGACAGGGGAGCACAGATACGCAGTATTTT
v_gene: TRBV19; abundance: -; j_gene: TRBJ2-5; d_gene: -; CDR3aa: CASSTFSGRETQYF; CDR3nt: TGTGCCAGTAGTACGTTCAGCGGAAGGGAGACCCAGTACTTC
v_gene: TRBV15; abundance: -; j_gene: TRBJ1-1; d_gene: -; CDR3aa: CATGQFNTEAFF; CDR3nt: TGTGCCACCGGACAGTTCAACACTGAAGCTTTCTTT
v_gene: TRBV3-1/TRBV3-2; abundance: few; j_gene: TRBJ1-1; d_gene: -; CDR3aa: CASSPTANTEAFF; CDR3nt: TGTGCCAGCTCCCCGACAGCGAACACTGAAGCTTTCTTT
v_gene: TRBV4-1; abundance: -; j_gene: TRBJ1-2; d_gene: -; CDR3aa: CASSQVGDYGYTF; CDR3nt: TGCGCCAGCAGCCAAGTGGGGGACTATGGCTACACCTTC
v_gene: TRBV29-1; abundance: -; j_gene: TRBJ1-2; d_gene: -; CDR3aa: CSVAVPFPGVYGYTF; CDR3nt: TGCAGCGTGGCGGTGCCGTTCCCAGGGGTCTATGGCTACACCTTC
v_gene: TRBV10-2; abundance: large; j_gene: TRBJ1-5; d_gene: -; CDR3aa: CASSGSAYQPQHF; CDR3nt: TGCGCCAGCAGTGGGTCGGCGTATCAGCCCCAGCATTTT
v_gene: TRBV4-3; abundance: -; j_gene: TRBJ2-2; d_gene: -; CDR3aa: CASSQDRNIFTGELFF; CDR3nt: TGCGCCAGCAGCCAAGATAGGAACATTTTCACCGGGGAGCTGTTTTTT
v_gene: TRBV11-2; abundance: medium-sized; j_gene: TRBJ2-3; d_gene: TRBD2; CDR3aa: CASSFASGGRDTQYF; CDR3nt: TGTGCCAGCAGCTTCGCCAGCGGGGGGAGGGATACGCAGTATTTT
v_gene: TRBV19; abundance: -; j_gene: TRBJ2-5; d_gene: -; CDR3aa: CASTRNAGETQYF; CDR3nt: TGTGCCAGTACCCGCAATGCGGGGGAGACCCAGTACTTC
v_gene: TRBV2; abundance: -; j_gene: TRBJ2-3; d_gene: -; CDR3aa: CASCTLAPTQYF; CDR3nt: TGTGCCAGCTGCACACTAGCACCTACGCAGTATTTT
v_gene: TRBV27; abundance: -; j_gene: TRBJ1-2; d_gene: TRBD1; CDR3aa: CASSLSGQGYGYTF; CDR3nt: TGTGCCAGCAGTTTATCGGGACAGGGGTATGGCTACACCTTC
v_gene: TRBV5-5; abundance: once; j_gene: TRBJ2-5; d_gene: TRBD1; CDR3aa: CASSSTILQGPKETQYF; CDR3nt: TGTGCCAGCAGCTCAACCATACTACAGGGGCCGAAAGAGACCCAGTACTTC
v_gene: TRBV7-9; abundance: few; j_gene: TRBJ2-1; d_gene: -; CDR3aa: CASTPDYEQFF; CDR3nt: TGTGCCAGCACCCCAGACTATGAGCAGTTCTTC
v_gene: TRBV10-1; abundance: -; j_gene: TRBJ1-4; d_gene: TRBD1; CDR3aa: CASSESGARGLSNEKLFF; CDR3nt: TGCGCCAGCAGTGAGTCCGGGGCCAGGGGGCTTTCTAATGAAAAACTGTTTTTT
v_gene: TRBV6-5; abundance: -; j_gene: TRBJ1-2; d_gene: -; CDR3aa: CASSYSRWESSSGYTF; CDR3nt: TGTGCCAGCAGTTACTCGAGGTGGGAATCGTCATCTGGCTACACCTTC
v_gene: TRBV18; abundance: -; j_gene: TRBJ1-4; d_gene: -; CDR3aa: CASSRAGLNEKLFF; CDR3nt: TGTGCCAGCTCACGAGCAGGATTAAATGAAAAACTGTTTTTT
v_gene: TRBV7-2; abundance: -; j_gene: TRBJ1-6; d_gene: TRBD1; CDR3aa: CASSPGDRGYNSPLHF; CDR3nt: TGTGCCAGCAGCCCGGGGGACAGAGGATATAATTCACCCCTCCACTTT
v_gene: TRBV19; abundance: once; j_gene: TRBJ2-7; d_gene: -; CDR3aa: CASSIAGLSLYEQYF; CDR3nt: TGTGCCAGTAGTATCGCCGGACTTTCCCTCTACGAGCAGTACTTC
v_gene: TRBV25-1; abundance: -; j_gene: TRBJ2-1; d_gene: -; CDR3aa: CASSEDRGAIPYNEQFF; CDR3nt: TGTGCCAGCAGTGAAGACCGGGGAGCTATCCCCTACAATGAGCAGTTCTTC
v_gene: TRBV5-4; abundance: -; j_gene: TRBJ2-5; d_gene: TRBD2; CDR3aa: CASSLAGMGETQYF; CDR3nt: TGTGCCAGCAGCTTAGCGGGGATGGGGGAGACCCAGTACTTC
v_gene: TRBV2; abundance: -; j_gene: TRBJ1-4; d_gene: -; CDR3aa: CASSEALLGATNEKLFF; CDR3nt: TGTGCCAGCAGTGAAGCGCTTCTAGGGGCAACTAATGAAAAACTGTTTTTT
v_gene: TRBV19; abundance: -; j_gene: TRBJ1-1; d_gene: -; CDR3aa: CASSILGWAVPEAFF; CDR3nt: TGTGCCAGTAGTATTCTCGGATGGGCTGTGCCTGAAGCTTTCTTT